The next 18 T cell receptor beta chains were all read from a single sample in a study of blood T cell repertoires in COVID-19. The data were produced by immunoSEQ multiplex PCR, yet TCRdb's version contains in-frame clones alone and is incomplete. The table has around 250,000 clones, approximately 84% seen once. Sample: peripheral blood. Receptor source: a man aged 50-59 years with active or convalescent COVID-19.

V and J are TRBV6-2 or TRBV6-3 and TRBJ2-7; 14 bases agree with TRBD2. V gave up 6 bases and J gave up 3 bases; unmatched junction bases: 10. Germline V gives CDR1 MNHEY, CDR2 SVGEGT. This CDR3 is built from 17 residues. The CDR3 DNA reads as TGTGCCAGCAGCCGCGACCTTGGACTAGCGGGGGGCTACGAGCAGTACTTC. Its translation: CASSRDLGLAGGYEQYF.

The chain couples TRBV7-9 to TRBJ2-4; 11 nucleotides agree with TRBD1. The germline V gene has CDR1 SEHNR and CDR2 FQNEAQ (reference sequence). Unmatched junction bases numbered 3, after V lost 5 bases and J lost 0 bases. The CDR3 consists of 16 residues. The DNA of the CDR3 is TGTGCCAGCAGCGGAGGGACAGGGGGAGCCAAAAACATTCAGTACTTC. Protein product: CASSGGTGGAKNIQYF.

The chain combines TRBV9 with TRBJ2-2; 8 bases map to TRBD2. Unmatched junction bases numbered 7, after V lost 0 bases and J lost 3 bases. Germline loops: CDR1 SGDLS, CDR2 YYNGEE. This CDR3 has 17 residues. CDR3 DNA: TGTGCCAGCAGCGTAGGCCCCCCGGGGGGGCACACCGGGGAGCTGTTTTTT. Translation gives CASSVGPPGGHTGELFF.

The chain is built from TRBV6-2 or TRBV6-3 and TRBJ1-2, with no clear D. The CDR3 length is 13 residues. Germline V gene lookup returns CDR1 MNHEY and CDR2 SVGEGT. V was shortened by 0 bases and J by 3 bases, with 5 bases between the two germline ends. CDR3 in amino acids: CASSYSADYGYTF. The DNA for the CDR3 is TGTGCCAGCAGTTACTCGGCCGACTATGGCTACACCTTC.

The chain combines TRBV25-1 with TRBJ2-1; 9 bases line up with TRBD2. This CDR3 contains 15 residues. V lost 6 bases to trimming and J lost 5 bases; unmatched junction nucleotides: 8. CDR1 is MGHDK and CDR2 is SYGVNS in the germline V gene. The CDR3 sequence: CASREAGLANNEQFF. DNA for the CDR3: TGTGCCAGCAGGGAAGCGGGACTAGCTAACAATGAGCAGTTCTTC.

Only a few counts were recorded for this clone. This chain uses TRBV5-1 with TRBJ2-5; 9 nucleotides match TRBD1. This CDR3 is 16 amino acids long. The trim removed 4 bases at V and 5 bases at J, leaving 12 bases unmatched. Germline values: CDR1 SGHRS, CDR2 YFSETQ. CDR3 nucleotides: TGCGCCAGCAGCCTCACCACAGGGGGCGCGGTCGAGACCCAGTACTTC. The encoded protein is CASSLTTGGAVETQYF. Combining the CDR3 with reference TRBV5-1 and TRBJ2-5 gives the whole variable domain KAGVTQTPRYLIKTRGQQVTLSCSPISGHRSVSWYQQTPGQGLQFLFEYFSETQRNKGNFPGRFSGRQFSNSRSEMNVSTLELGDSALYLCASSLTTGGAVETQYFGPGTRLLVL.

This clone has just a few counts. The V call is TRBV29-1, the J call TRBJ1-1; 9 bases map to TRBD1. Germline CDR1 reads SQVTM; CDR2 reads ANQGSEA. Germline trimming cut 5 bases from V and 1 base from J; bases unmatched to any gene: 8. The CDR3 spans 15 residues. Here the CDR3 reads CSVYSRQGENTEAFF. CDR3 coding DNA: TGCAGCGTTTACTCTCGACAGGGGGAGAACACTGAAGCTTTCTTT.

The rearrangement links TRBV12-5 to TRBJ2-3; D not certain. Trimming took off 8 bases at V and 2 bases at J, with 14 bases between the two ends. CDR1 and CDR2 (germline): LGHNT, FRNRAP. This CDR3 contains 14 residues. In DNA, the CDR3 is TGTGCTAGTCCGCCTAACCCCACCACAGATACGCAGTATTTT. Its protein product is CASPPNPTTDTQYF.

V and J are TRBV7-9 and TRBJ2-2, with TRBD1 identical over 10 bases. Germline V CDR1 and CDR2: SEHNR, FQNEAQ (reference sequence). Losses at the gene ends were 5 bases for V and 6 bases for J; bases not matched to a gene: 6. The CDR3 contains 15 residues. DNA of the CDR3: TGTGCCAGCAGCGCCCGGGACAGGGGTCCCGGGGAGCTGTTTTTT. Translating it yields CASSARDRGPGELFF.

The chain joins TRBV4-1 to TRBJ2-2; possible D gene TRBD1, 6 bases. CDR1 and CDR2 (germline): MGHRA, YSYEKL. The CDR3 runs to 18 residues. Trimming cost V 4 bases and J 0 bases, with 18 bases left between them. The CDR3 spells CASSLGYRDTANTGELFF. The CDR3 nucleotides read TGCGCCAGCAGCCTCGGTTACCGGGACACGGCGAACACCGGGGAGCTGTTTTTT.

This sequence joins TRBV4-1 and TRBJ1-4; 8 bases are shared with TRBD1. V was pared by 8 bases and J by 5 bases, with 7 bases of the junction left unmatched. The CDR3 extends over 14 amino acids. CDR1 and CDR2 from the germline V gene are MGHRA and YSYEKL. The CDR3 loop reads CASQLGQGNEKLFF. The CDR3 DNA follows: TGCGCCAGCCAACTAGGACAGGGCAATGAAAAACTGTTTTTT.

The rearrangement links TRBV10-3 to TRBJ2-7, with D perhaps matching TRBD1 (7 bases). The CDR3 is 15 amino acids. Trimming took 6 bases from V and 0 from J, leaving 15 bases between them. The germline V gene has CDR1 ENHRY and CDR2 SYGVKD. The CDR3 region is CAISRGTVDSYEQYF. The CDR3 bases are TGTGCCATCAGCCGCGGGACAGTGGACTCCTACGAGCAGTACTTC.

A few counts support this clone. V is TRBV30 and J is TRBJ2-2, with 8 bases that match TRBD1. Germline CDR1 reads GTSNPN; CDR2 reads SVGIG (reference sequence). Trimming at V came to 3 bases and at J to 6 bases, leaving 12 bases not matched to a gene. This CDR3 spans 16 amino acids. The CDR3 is CAWSYLRGLWPGELFF. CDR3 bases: TGTGCCTGGAGCTACCTCAGGGGGCTATGGCCCGGGGAGCTGTTTTTT.

The CDR3 coding sequence is TGTGCCAGCATCGGGACATTTACTGAAGCTTTCTTT. Its translation: CASIGTFTEAFF. This sequence joins TRBV12-3 or TRBV12-4 and TRBJ1-1, with D perhaps TRBD1 (6 bases). The V gene lost 7 bases and the J gene lost 5 bases, with 11 bases spanning the gap. The CDR3 is made up of 12 amino acids.

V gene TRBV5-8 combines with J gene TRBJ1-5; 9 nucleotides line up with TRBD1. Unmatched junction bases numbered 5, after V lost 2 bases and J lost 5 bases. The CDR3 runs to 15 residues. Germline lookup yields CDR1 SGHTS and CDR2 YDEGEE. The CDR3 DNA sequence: TGTGCCAGCAGCTTAGACAGGGGGACCTATCAGCCCCAGCATTTT. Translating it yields CASSLDRGTYQPQHF.

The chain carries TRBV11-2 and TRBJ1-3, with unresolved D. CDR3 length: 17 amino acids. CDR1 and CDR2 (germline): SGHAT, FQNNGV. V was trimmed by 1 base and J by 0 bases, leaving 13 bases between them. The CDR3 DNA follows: TGTGCCAGCAGCTTAGTCAACAGCCGATTCTCTGGAAACACCATATATTTT. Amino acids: CASSLVNSRFSGNTIYF.

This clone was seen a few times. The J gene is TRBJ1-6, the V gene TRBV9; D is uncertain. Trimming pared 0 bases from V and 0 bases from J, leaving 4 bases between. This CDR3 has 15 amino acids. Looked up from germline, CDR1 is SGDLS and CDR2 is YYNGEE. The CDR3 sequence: CASSVDSSYNSPLHF. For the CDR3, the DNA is TGTGCCAGCAGCGTAGACAGCTCCTATAATTCACCCCTCCACTTT. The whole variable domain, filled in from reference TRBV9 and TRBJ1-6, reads DSGVTQTPKHLITATGQRVTLRCSPRSGDLSVYWYQQSLDQGLQFLIQYYNGEERAKGNILERFSAQQFPDLHSELNLSSLELGDSALYFCASSVDSSYNSPLHFGNGTRLTVT.

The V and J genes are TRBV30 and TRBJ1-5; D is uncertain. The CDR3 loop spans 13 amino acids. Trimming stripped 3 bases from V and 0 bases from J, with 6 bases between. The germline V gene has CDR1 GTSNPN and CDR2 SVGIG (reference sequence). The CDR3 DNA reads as TGTGCCTGGAGCAGACTTAGCAATCAGCCCCAGCATTTT. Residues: CAWSRLSNQPQHF.